This T cell receptor beta chain comes out of a study of T cell repertoires in cytomegalovirus infection. About the study: The study used recently identified HLA-C-restricted and well-studied HLA-B-restricted CMV epitopes. Signatures in public TCR beta sequences pointed to both CMV infection and matching HLA type. Whole-study results and caveats: Clonotype analysis showed dominance of the ex vivo response by HLA-C-restricted CMV-specific TCR beta clonotypes.

This clonotype came up a few times. Antigen: not known. MiXCR, applied by TCRdb to the reads, yields one record per CDR3 protein. The sample includes about 570,000 distinct CDR3 sequences, under 45% of them seen just once. CDR1 SGHTA and CDR2 FQGNSA come from the germline V gene. The V end lost 4 bases, the J end lost 0 bases, and 10 bases lay between the germline ends. The CDR3 runs 15 residues. This TCR came from a human donor in good health (CMV status not recorded). Some clones in this sample may be carry-over from other donors' samples. This rearrangement joins TRBV7-2 to TRBJ2-1, with D uncertain. This sample comprised cultured PBMCs, obtained from culture after CMV antigen stimulation. This CDR3 reads CASSSLGGSYNEQFF. The CDR3 coding sequence is TGTGCCAGCAGCTCCCTCGGCGGCTCCTACAATGAGCAGTTCTTC.